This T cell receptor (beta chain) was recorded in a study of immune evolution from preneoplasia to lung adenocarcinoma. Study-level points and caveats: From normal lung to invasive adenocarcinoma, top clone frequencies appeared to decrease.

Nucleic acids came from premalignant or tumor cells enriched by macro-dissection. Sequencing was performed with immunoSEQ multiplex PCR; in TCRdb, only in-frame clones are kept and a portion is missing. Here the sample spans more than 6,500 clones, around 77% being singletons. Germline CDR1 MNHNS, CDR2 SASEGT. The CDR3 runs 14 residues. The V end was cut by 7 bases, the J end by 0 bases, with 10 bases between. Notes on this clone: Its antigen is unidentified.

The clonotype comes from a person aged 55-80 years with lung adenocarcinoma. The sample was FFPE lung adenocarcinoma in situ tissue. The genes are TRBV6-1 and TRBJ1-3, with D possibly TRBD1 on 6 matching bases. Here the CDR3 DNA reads TGTGCCAGCACCTGGGACATCTCTGGAAACACCATATATTTT. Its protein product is CASTWDISGNTIYF.